These T cell receptor beta chains were read from a single sample in a study of cytomegalovirus exposure and HLA in healthy donors. Clones were read by immunoSEQ multiplex PCR, and TCRdb kept only the in-frame ones, dropping some. The sample has more than 200,000 clones, about 80% seen once. The sample taken for sequencing was PBMCs. The receptors derive from a man aged 40-49 years in good health and CMV-seropositive. The CDR3 runs from the conserved cysteine through the conserved F or W. Each record gives: D gene, J gene, clone size, V gene, CDR3 DNA, CDR3 protein. The D gene is left open where the match is weak. Size is omitted from some rows. Given values are once, few, many or a class for expanded clones.

>TRBD2|TRBJ2-1|-|TRBV11-3
TGTGCCAGCAGCTCCAGCGGGGGGTTCTCCTACAATGAGCAGTTCTTC
CASSSSGGFSYNEQFF
>TRBD1|TRBJ2-1|few|TRBV5-1
TGCGCCAGCAGCTTGGACGGACAGGGGATCAATGAGCAGTTCTTC
CASSLDGQGINEQFF
>-|TRBJ1-1|-|TRBV19
TGTGCCAGTAGGACCACAGATTCCGCTTTCTTT
CASRTTDSAFF
>TRBD1|TRBJ1-1|-|TRBV7-9
TGTGCCAGCAGCAAAAGGGCAGGGGGAACTGAAGCTTTCTTT
CASSKRAGGTEAFF
>-|TRBJ1-2|-|TRBV14
TGTGCCAGCAGCCAAACCGCAGGGGTTGACTATGGCTACACCTTC
CASSQTAGVDYGYTF
>TRBD2|TRBJ2-1|few|TRBV5-4
TGTGCCAGCAGCCGCTTGGCGGGAGGATACAATGAGCAGTTCTTC
CASSRLAGGYNEQFF
>-|TRBJ2-5|-|TRBV30
TGTGCCTTCACACGGGACATCCAAGAGACCCAGTACTTC
CAFTRDIQETQYF
>TRBD2|TRBJ2-1|-|TRBV30
TGTGCCTGGAGTACGTTGCTAGCGGGGGTTAGCCCCTCCTACAATGAGCAGTTCTTC
CAWSTLLAGVSPSYNEQFF
>TRBD1|TRBJ1-1|-|TRBV6-5
TGTGCCAGCAGCCCAACAGGGGATGAAGCTTTCTTT
CASSPTGDEAFF
>TRBD1|TRBJ2-1|-|TRBV30
TGTGCCTTCACAGGGGTAAATGAGCAGTTCTTC
CAFTGVNEQFF
>TRBD2|TRBJ2-3|-|TRBV10-3
TGTGCCATCAGTGAGCTGGGCGGGGGTACGGGAGATACGCAGTATTTT
CAISELGGGTGDTQYF
>TRBD2|TRBJ2-1|-|TRBV5-1
TGCGCCAGCAGCTTACTAGCGGGAGCGTACAATGAGCAGTTCTTC
CASSLLAGAYNEQFF
>TRBD2|TRBJ2-3|-|TRBV5-1
TGCGCCAGCAGCCCGGGACTACCTAGCACAGATACGCAGTATTTT
CASSPGLPSTDTQYF
>TRBD2|TRBJ2-5|once|TRBV25-1
TGTGCCAGCAGTGAATATACCCCGGGACTAGCGGGAGCGGAGACCCAGTACTTC
CASSEYTPGLAGAETQYF
>-|TRBJ2-1|-|TRBV29-1
TGCAGCGTTGAAGGCCTCTACTCCTACAATGAGCAGTTCTTC
CSVEGLYSYNEQFF
>-|TRBJ1-2|-|TRBV9
TGTGCCAGCAGCGTAGCCGCTACTAACTATGGCTACACCTTC
CASSVAATNYGYTF
>-|TRBJ1-5|-|TRBV6-5
TGTGCCAGCGGGAGGAGGGATAGCAATCAGCCCCAGCATTTT
CASGRRDSNQPQHF
>-|TRBJ2-1|once|TRBV27
TGTGCCAGCAGTTACTACGGCTATGAGCAGTTCTTC
CASSYYGYEQFF
>TRBD1|TRBJ1-2|-|TRBV5-4
TGTGCCAGCAGAGTGGGGACAGGGATGTATGGCTACACCTTC
CASRVGTGMYGYTF
>-|TRBJ1-1|few|TRBV7-8
TGTGCCAGCAGCCCGGACATTATCTCGAACACTGAAGCTTTCTTT
CASSPDIISNTEAFF
>TRBD2|TRBJ2-2|-|TRBV12-5
TGTGCTAGTGGTTTGAGCGGGAATCAGAACACCGGGGAGCTGTTTTTT
CASGLSGNQNTGELFF
>-|TRBJ2-3|-|TRBV6-6
TGTGCCAGCACCATCTCGGGGGATACGCAGTATTTT
CASTISGDTQYF
>TRBD1|TRBJ1-2|-|TRBV5-1
TGCGCCAGCAGCATAAACAGGGGAGCGTCGGATGGCTACACCTTC
CASSINRGASDGYTF
>TRBD2|TRBJ2-5|-|TRBV27
TGTGCCAGCAGTTCGGGCGGGAGGGCCCAAGAGACCCAGTACTTC
CASSSGGRAQETQYF
>-|TRBJ2-3|few|TRBV5-4
TGTGCCAGCAGCTTTATAGGAGGGAGCACAGATACGCAGTATTTT
CASSFIGGSTDTQYF
>-|TRBJ1-1|few|TRBV5-4
TGTGCCAGCAGCCAGGCCCAGGCGGGGGTCACTGAAGCTTTCTTT
CASSQAQAGVTEAFF
>-|TRBJ2-4|once|TRBV19
TGTGCCAGTAGCCCGCTGGGGGGAGCCAAAAACATTCAGTACTTC
CASSPLGGAKNIQYF
>-|TRBJ2-1|few|TRBV29-1
TGCAGCGTTGAACCGGGGTTCAATGAGCAGTTCTTC
CSVEPGFNEQFF
>TRBD2|TRBJ2-7|-|TRBV6-6
TGTGCCAGCAGTTACCTTCCAGCGGGAGGGAGGGACGAGCAGTACTTC
CASSYLPAGGRDEQYF
>TRBD1|TRBJ2-3|once|TRBV7-9
TGTGCCAGCAGCTTAGGTCAGGGGGCGACAGATACGCAGTATTTT
CASSLGQGATDTQYF
>TRBD2|TRBJ2-1|-|TRBV7-3
TGTGCCAGCAGCTCTCGGACTAGCGTGTACAATGAGCAGTTCTTC
CASSSRTSVYNEQFF